One and the same sample provided the 31 T cell receptor beta chains below, sequenced in a study of cytomegalovirus exposure and HLA in healthy donors. Primers included in the PCR were 60 Vbeta and 13 Jbeta primers. Clones were read by immunoSEQ multiplex PCR, and TCRdb kept only the in-frame ones, dropping some. This sample yields about 98,000 clones, of which around 80% are seen a single time; over 15% belongs to the top ten. Sequenced sample: PBMCs. These receptors came from a man aged 55 to 70 in good health and CMV-seropositive.

This chain connects TRBV7-2 to TRBJ1-2, with TRBD1 matching over 7 bases. Per the germline V gene, CDR1 is SGHTA and CDR2 is FQGNSA. CDR3 size: 15 residues. J lost 0 bases, V lost 2 bases, and 3 bases had no gene match. The CDR3 nucleotides read TGTGCCAGCAGCTTAAGGGGACAGACTAACTATGGCTACACCTTC. It encodes CASSLRGQTNYGYTF. Filled out from reference TRBV7-2 and TRBJ1-2, the complete variable domain reads GAGVSQSPSNKVTEKGKDVELRCDPISGHTALYWYRQSLGQGLEFLIYFQGNSAPDKSGLPSDRFSAERTGGSVSTLTIQRTQQEDSAVYLCASSLRGQTNYGYTFGSGTRLTVV.

This chain connects TRBV28 to TRBJ1-3; no clear D gene. V dropped 4 bases and J dropped 3 bases, with 13 bases sitting between them. CDR3 length equals 15 residues. CDR1 MDHEN and CDR2 SYDVKM come from the germline V gene. For the CDR3, the DNA is TGTGCCAGCAGTTCCGTCGGGGTTATTGGAAACACCATATATTTT. Protein sequence: CASSSVGVIGNTIYF. The whole variable domain, remainder taken from reference TRBV28 and TRBJ1-3, is DVKVTQSSRYLVKRTGEKVFLECVQDMDHENMFWYRQDPGLGLRLIYFSYDVKMKEKGDIPEGYSVSREKKERFSLILESASTNQTSMYLCASSSVGVIGNTIYFGEGSWLTVV.

V gene TRBV5-1 combines with J gene TRBJ2-2; D gene uncertain. Trimming cost V 2 bases and J 6 bases, with 11 bases left between them. The CDR3 has 14 residues. Germline V CDR1 and CDR2: SGHRS, YFSETQ. The CDR3 spells CASSFLQTAGELFF. The CDR3 DNA reads as TGCGCCAGCAGCTTTTTACAGACGGCCGGGGAGCTGTTTTTT.

J is TRBJ2-5 and V is TRBV9, with 9 bases lining up with TRBD1. The germline gives CDR1 SGDLS, CDR2 YYNGEE. J was trimmed by 5 bases and V by 7 bases; bases with no gene match: 6. The CDR3 runs to 13 residues. Written as DNA, the CDR3 is TGTGCCAGCGGGGGGGACAGGGCTGAGACCCAGTACTTC. Translating gives CASGGDRAETQYF.

Details on this clone: The same CDR3 is also encoded by other DNA sequences in this sample. The chain uses TRBV27 and TRBJ2-7; a possible D gene is TRBD1 (6 bases). Germline values: CDR1 MNHEY, CDR2 SMNVEV (reference sequence). The CDR3 runs 13 residues. V lost 5 bases and J lost 1, with 9 bases in between. This CDR3 reads CASSLTGSYEQYF. The CDR3, as DNA: TGTGCCAGCAGTCTGACAGGTTCCTACGAGCAGTACTTC.

The genes are TRBV29-1 and TRBJ2-1; TRBD2 is a possible D gene (6 bases). The CDR3 spans 12 residues. The V end lost 7 bases, the J end lost 8 bases, and 15 bases lay between the germline ends. Germline V lookup: CDR1 SQVTM, CDR2 ANQGSEA. For the CDR3, the DNA is TGCAGCGAAACCGGGAGAGGGTATGAGCAGTTCTTC. Amino acid sequence: CSETGRGYEQFF.

This sequence joins TRBV28 and TRBJ2-3, with D possibly matching TRBD1 (5 bases). Trimming shortened V by 3 bases and J by 6 bases, and 10 bases separated the two germline ends. The CDR3 extends over 13 amino acids. From germline, CDR1 is MDHEN and CDR2 SYDVKM. The DNA of the CDR3 is TGTGCCAGCAGTTTTCAGGGTGCCGATACGCAGTATTTT. This translates into CASSFQGADTQYF.

The V gene is TRBV6-5, the J gene TRBJ1-5; 8 bases fit TRBD1. The V segment lost 6 bases and the J segment 2 bases; nucleotides outside the gene matches: 6. This CDR3 is 15 amino acids long. CDR1 MNHEY and CDR2 SVGAGI come from the germline V gene. The CDR3 coding sequence is TGTGCCAGCAGCCTGACAGGGGTAGGCAATCAGCCCCAGCATTTT. Its translation: CASSLTGVGNQPQHF.

The table lists this clone with a few counts. V gene TRBV5-4 combines with J gene TRBJ2-4; TRBD1 agrees at 10 bases. Per germline, CDR1 SGHNT and CDR2 YYREEE (reference sequence). The CDR3 is 15 amino acids. V shed 4 bases, J shed 6 bases, and the junction held 7 bases outside the gene matches. The CDR3 nucleotides are TGTGCCAGCAGCGAAAGGGACAGGGGTAGAAACATTCAGTACTTC. Translating it yields CASSERDRGRNIQYF.

In this sample, this clone turned up a few times. The chain joins TRBV30 to TRBJ2-6; 12 bases are shared with TRBD2. Germline V lookup: CDR1 GTSNPN, CDR2 SVGIG (reference sequence). This CDR3 spans 18 amino acids. V was pared by 3 bases and J by 1 base, with 7 bases of the junction left unmatched. For the CDR3, the DNA is TGTGCCTGGAGGAGGGGGCTAGCGGGGGGGTCTGGGGCCAACGTCCTGACTTTC. Residues: CAWRRGLAGGSGANVLTF. The full variable domain, in which reference TRBV30 and TRBJ2-6 provide the parts outside the CDR3, is SQTIHQWPATLVQPVGSPLSLECTVEGTSNPNLYWYRQAAGRGLQLLFYSVGIGQISSEVPQNLSASRPQDRQFILSSKKLLLSDSGFYLCAWRRGLAGGSGANVLTFGAGSRLTVL.

This clone was observed once. V and J are TRBV12-2 and TRBJ2-5; the table's TRBD1 call for D was not verified on the DNA. TRBV12-2 is listed as a pseudogene. The CDR3 is 13 residues long. This CDR3 reads CASRLGQKETQYF. The CDR3 region has the DNA TGTGCAAGTCGCTTAGGACAAAAAGAGACCCAGTACTTC.

The rearrangement links TRBV5-5 to TRBJ1-5; TRBD1 agrees at 7 bases. Losses at the gene ends were 3 bases for V and 0 bases for J; bases not matched to a gene: 6. The CDR3 spans 16 residues. Germline lookup yields CDR1 SGHKS and CDR2 YYEKEE (reference sequence). CDR3 sequence reads: CASSSGQQYSNQPQHF. CDR3 in DNA: TGTGCCAGCAGCTCGGGACAGCAGTATAGCAATCAGCCCCAGCATTTT.

This clone was observed a single time. V and J are TRBV5-4 and TRBJ2-2, with D perhaps TRBD1 (6 bases). The V gene's germline CDR1 is SGHNT and CDR2 YYREEE (reference sequence). The CDR3 sequence is 14 residues long. Trimming took 4 bases from V and 2 from J, leaving 9 bases between them. The CDR3 coding sequence is TGTGCCAGCAGCCCGGACAGCAACACCGGGGAGCTGTTTTTT. It codes for CASSPDSNTGELFF.

The chain has TRBV6-1 and TRBJ1-6, with 8 nucleotides matching TRBD1. Germline CDR1 is MNHNS and CDR2 is SASEGT. The CDR3 spans 18 residues. With V trimmed by 3 bases and J by 3 bases, 10 bases remained unmatched. The CDR3 is CASSEQGALLVYNSPLHF. The CDR3, as DNA: TGTGCCAGCAGTGAGCAGGGGGCCCTTCTCGTCTATAATTCACCCCTCCACTTT.

This clone has a single count. The chain has TRBV5-1 and TRBJ2-1; 12 bases align to TRBD2. The CDR3 is made up of 15 amino acids. Germline V lookup: CDR1 SGHRS, CDR2 YFSETQ. The trim removed 2 bases at V and 9 bases at J, leaving 6 bases unmatched. This CDR3 is CASSFELAGGLEQFF. DNA of the CDR3: TGCGCCAGCAGCTTTGAACTAGCGGGGGGACTTGAGCAGTTCTTC.

V usage is TRBV30 and J usage is TRBJ1-6; D is ambiguous. The CDR3 totals 15 residues. Germline V gene lookup returns CDR1 GTSNPN and CDR2 SVGIG (reference sequence). V dropped 4 bases and J dropped 0 bases, with 10 bases sitting between them. The CDR3 spells CAWTPMSSYNSPLHF. The CDR3 region has the DNA TGTGCCTGGACCCCGATGAGCTCCTATAATTCACCCCTCCACTTT.

The J gene is TRBJ2-7, the V gene TRBV5-1, with a possible D match to TRBD1 (6 bases). The V gene lost 0 bases and the J gene lost 0 bases, with 10 bases spanning the gap. Germline loops: CDR1 SGHRS, CDR2 YFSETQ. This CDR3 is built from 15 residues. The CDR3 region is CASSLDRANSYEQYF. CDR3 in DNA: TGCGCCAGCAGCTTGGACAGGGCTAACTCCTACGAGCAGTACTTC. The full variable domain, rest sourced from reference TRBV5-1 and TRBJ2-7, is KAGVTQTPRYLIKTRGQQVTLSCSPISGHRSVSWYQQTPGQGLQFLFEYFSETQRNKGNFPGRFSGRQFSNSRSEMNVSTLELGDSALYLCASSLDRANSYEQYFGPGTRLTVT.

As for this clone: This sample also contains other DNA sequences that code for the same CDR3. The genes are TRBV18 and TRBJ2-7; D is undetermined. The CDR3 length is 13 residues. The V end was cut by 0 bases, the J end by 0 bases, with 3 bases between. Germline V gene data show CDR1 as KGHSH and CDR2 as LQKENI. CDR3 loop: CASSPPSSYEQYF. CDR3 DNA sequence: TGTGCCAGCTCACCACCTAGCTCCTACGAGCAGTACTTC.

This chain links TRBV5-4 with TRBJ2-7, with D possibly being TRBD1 (6 bases). CDR3 length: 14 residues. V was cut by 7 bases and J by 0 bases, with 14 bases left in between. Germline-derived CDR1 and CDR2 are SGHNT and YYREEE (reference sequence). This CDR3 reads CASGDRRSSYEQYF. In nucleotides, the CDR3 is TGTGCCAGCGGCGACAGGAGAAGCTCCTACGAGCAGTACTTC.

J is TRBJ2-7 and V is TRBV10-3, with 8 bases matching TRBD1. CDR1 is ENHRY and CDR2 is SYGVKD in the germline V gene. CDR3 length equals 12 residues. V shed 4 bases, J shed 6 bases, and the junction held 2 bases outside the gene matches. CDR3 DNA: TGTGCCATCAGTGGACAGGGGATCGAGCAGTACTTC. Translation: CAISGQGIEQYF.

This clone was recorded once. The CDR3 region is CASSSPGQGIGYTF. The CDR3 DNA follows: TGTGCCAGCAGCTCCCCGGGACAGGGGATTGGCTACACCTTC. This sequence joins TRBV7-8 and TRBJ1-2, with 10 bases aligning to TRBD1. The J segment lost 7 bases and the V segment lost 4 bases, leaving 6 bases of the junction unmatched. The length of the CDR3 is 14 residues. Looked up from germline, CDR1 is SGHVS and CDR2 is FQNEAQ.

V usage is TRBV2 and J usage is TRBJ2-2, with TRBD2 as a possible D gene (6 bases). CDR3 length: 14 residues. Trimming shortened V by 8 bases and J by 1 base, and 11 bases separated the two germline ends. The germline V gene encodes CDR1 SNHLY and CDR2 FYNNEI. CDR3 region: CASGLGGNTGELFF. Written as DNA, the CDR3 is TGTGCCAGCGGTCTGGGAGGGAACACCGGGGAGCTGTTTTTT.

The table lists this clone with a count of one. The chain recombines TRBV6-4 with TRBJ2-7, with D possibly matching TRBD1 (5 bases). With 0 bases removed from V and 7 bases from J, the gap between germline ends came to 7 bases. The germline V gene encodes CDR1 MRHNA and CDR2 SNTAGT. This CDR3 has 12 amino acids. CDR3 DNA: TGTGCCAGCAGTGACTCCAGGGCAGAGCAGTACTTC. This sequence encodes CASSDSRAEQYF.

This chain links TRBV2 with TRBJ1-6; D is undetermined. This CDR3 region has 14 residues. V was shortened by 3 bases and J by 9 bases, with 12 bases between the two germline ends. CDR1 is SNHLY and CDR2 is FYNNEI in the germline V gene. CDR3 sequence: CASSESPAGSPLHF. The CDR3 nucleotides are TGTGCCAGCAGTGAGAGCCCTGCTGGTTCACCCCTCCACTTT.

This clone was recorded only once. As DNA, the CDR3 is TGTGCCAGCATCCTAGACAGGGAAGCCGGGGAGCTGTTTTTT. This sequence encodes CASILDREAGELFF. The rearrangement joins TRBV27 to TRBJ2-2; TRBD1 agrees at 7 bases. V was pared by 7 bases and J by 6 bases, with 8 bases of the junction left unmatched. This CDR3 comprises 14 residues. Germline assignment: CDR1 MNHEY and CDR2 SMNVEV (reference sequence).

The chain uses TRBV11-2 and TRBJ2-7; perhaps TRBD1 as D (5 bases). Germline V lookup: CDR1 SGHAT, CDR2 FQNNGV. The CDR3 has 13 amino acids. The V end lost 6 bases, the J end lost 0 bases, and 9 bases lay between the germline ends. In DNA, the CDR3 is TGTGCCAGCAGATACAGGAGCTCCTACGAGCAGTACTTC. Protein product: CASRYRSSYEQYF. The full variable domain, its missing parts supplied by reference TRBV11-2 and TRBJ2-7, is EAGVAQSPRYKIIEKRQSVAFWCNPISGHATLYWYQQILGQGPKLLIQFQNNGVVDDSQLPKDRFSAERLKGVDSTLKIQPAKLEDSAVYLCASRYRSSYEQYFGPGTRLTVT.

This chain joins TRBV2 and TRBJ1-2; D ambiguous. Deletions cut 6 bases from V and 0 bases from J, with 11 bases between. Germline loops: CDR1 SNHLY, CDR2 FYNNEI. The CDR3 consists of 14 residues. The CDR3 DNA reads TGTGCCAGCAGCCCGACAAGACCTAACTATGGCTACACCTTC. Its translation is CASSPTRPNYGYTF.

The gene calls are TRBV5-6 and TRBJ2-2; D call uncertain. This CDR3 has 14 amino acids. Germline assignment: CDR1 SGHDT and CDR2 YYEEEE. The V end lost 0 bases, the J end lost 2 bases, and 5 bases lay between the germline ends. CDR3 in amino acids: CASSLGSNTGELFF. In nucleotides, the CDR3 is TGTGCCAGCAGCTTGGGCAGTAACACCGGGGAGCTGTTTTTT.

The sample holds one count of this clone. The genes are TRBV7-2 and TRBJ1-5, with a tentative D call TRBD1 (6 bases). The V and J ends lost 2 bases and 9 bases respectively, with 17 bases between them. Germline CDR1 SGHTA, CDR2 FQGNSA. The CDR3 length is 15 residues. In DNA form, the CDR3 reads TGTGCCAGCAGCTTATTGGGGGCACTCTCAGCGCCCCAGCATTTT. Its translation: CASSLLGALSAPQHF.

V gene TRBV6-5 combines with J gene TRBJ1-3; 9 bases are a match to TRBD1. Germline V gives CDR1 MNHEY, CDR2 SVGAGI. CDR3 length: 16 amino acids. Trimming cost V 4 bases and J 0 bases; bases outside gene matches: 4. The CDR3 DNA reads TGTGCCAGCAGTTCAACAGGGGGCGCCTCTGGAAACACCATATATTTT. Translating it yields CASSSTGGASGNTIYF.

V gene TRBV27 combines with J gene TRBJ1-6; the D gene is possibly TRBD1 (5 bases). Trimming stripped 3 bases from V and 7 bases from J, with 13 bases between. Germline CDR1 MNHEY, CDR2 SMNVEV (reference sequence). The CDR3 length is 15 residues. CDR3 in amino acids: CASSFRDLGNSPLHF. CDR3 DNA sequence: TGTGCCAGCAGTTTTCGGGACTTAGGGAATTCACCCCTCCACTTT.